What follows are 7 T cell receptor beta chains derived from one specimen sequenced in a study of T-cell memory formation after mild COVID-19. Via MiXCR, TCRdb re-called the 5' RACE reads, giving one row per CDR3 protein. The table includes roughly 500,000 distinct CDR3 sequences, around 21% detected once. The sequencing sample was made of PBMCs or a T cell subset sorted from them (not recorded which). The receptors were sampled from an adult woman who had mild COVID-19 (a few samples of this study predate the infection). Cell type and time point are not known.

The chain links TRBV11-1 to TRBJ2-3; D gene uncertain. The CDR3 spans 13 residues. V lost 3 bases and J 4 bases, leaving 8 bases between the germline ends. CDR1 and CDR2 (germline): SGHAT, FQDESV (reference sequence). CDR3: CASSFFGADTQYF. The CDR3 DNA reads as TGTGCCAGCAGCTTTTTTGGGGCAGATACGCAGTATTTT.

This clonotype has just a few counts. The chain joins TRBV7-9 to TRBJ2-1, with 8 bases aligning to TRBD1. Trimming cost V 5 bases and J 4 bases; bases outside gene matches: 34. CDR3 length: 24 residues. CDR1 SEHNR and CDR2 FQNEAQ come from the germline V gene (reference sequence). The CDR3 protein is CASSGYQGQADPDKTQLRYNEQFF. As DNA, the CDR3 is TGTGCCAGCAGCGGCTACCAGGGACAGGCCGACCCTGATAAGACTCAGTTAAGATACAATGAGCAGTTCTTC. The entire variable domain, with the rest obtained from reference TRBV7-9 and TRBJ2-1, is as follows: DTGVSQNPRHKITKRGQNVTFRCDPISEHNRLYWYRQTLGQGPEFLTYFQNEAQLEKSRLLSDRFSAERPKGSFSTLEIQRTEQGDSAMYLCASSGYQGQADPDKTQLRYNEQFFGPGTRLTVL.

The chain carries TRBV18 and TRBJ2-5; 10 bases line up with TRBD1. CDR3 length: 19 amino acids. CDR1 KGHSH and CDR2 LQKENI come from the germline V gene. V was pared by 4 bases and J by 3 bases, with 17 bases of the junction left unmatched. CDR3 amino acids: CASSRSIVLRDRGEETQYF. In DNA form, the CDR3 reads TGTGCCAGCTCACGGTCCATCGTCCTCCGGGACAGGGGAGAAGAGACCCAGTACTTC.

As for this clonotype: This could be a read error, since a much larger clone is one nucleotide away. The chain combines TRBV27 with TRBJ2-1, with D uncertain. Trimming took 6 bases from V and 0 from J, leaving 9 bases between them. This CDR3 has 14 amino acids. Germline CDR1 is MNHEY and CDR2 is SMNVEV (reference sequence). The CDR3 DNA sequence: TGTGCCAGCAGCATAAGCAGCTCCTACAATGAGCAGTTCTTC. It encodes CASSISSSYNEQFF.

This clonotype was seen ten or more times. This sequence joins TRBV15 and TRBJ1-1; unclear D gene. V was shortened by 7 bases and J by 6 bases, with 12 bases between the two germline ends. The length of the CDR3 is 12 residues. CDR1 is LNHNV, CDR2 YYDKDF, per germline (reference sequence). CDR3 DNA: TGTGCCACCACAACGGGAGTGGCTGAAGCTTTCTTT. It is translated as CATTTGVAEAFF.

The CDR3 nucleotides read TGTGCCACCAGTGATTGGACGAACACCGGGGAGCTGTTTTTT. It translates to CATSDWTNTGELFF. This rearrangement joins TRBV24-1 to TRBJ2-2; D unclear. The CDR3 runs to 14 residues. CDR1 and CDR2 from the germline V gene are KGHDR and SFDVKD. V was clipped by 2 bases and J by 0 bases, with 3 bases between them.

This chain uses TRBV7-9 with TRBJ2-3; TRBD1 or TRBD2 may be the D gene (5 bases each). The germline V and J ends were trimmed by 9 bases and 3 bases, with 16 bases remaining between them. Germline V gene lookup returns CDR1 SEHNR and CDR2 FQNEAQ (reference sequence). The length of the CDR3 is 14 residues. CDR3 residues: CASDPGPLTDTQYF. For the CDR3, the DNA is TGTGCCAGTGACCCGGGACCTCTTACAGATACGCAGTATTTT. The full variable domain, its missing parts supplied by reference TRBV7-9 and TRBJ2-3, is DTGVSQNPRHKITKRGQNVTFRCDPISEHNRLYWYRQTLGQGPEFLTYFQNEAQLEKSRLLSDRFSAERPKGSFSTLEIQRTEQGDSAMYLCASDPGPLTDTQYFGPGTRLTVL.